Below are 4 T cell receptor beta chains sequenced from a single sample in a study of OX40 agonist ivuxolimab in advanced cancers. Clones were read by immunoSEQ multiplex PCR, and TCRdb kept only the in-frame ones, dropping some. The table shows more than 35,000 clones, with around 80% occurring only once. The sequencing here drew on CD4+ or CD8+ T cells sorted from blood, taken in a trial of the OX40 agonist ivuxolimab. These receptors all stem from an adult with an advanced solid tumor such as melanoma, head and neck, liver or kidney cancer.

By share, this clone ranks as medium-sized. The V and J genes are TRBV7-9 and TRBJ2-1, with 7 bases lining up with TRBD2. The CDR3 loop spans 15 amino acids. The V gene's germline CDR1 is SEHNR and CDR2 FQNEAQ (reference sequence). The V segment lost 7 bases and the J segment 7 bases; nucleotides outside the gene matches: 13. The CDR3 nucleotides are TGTGCCAGCATCCTCCTCGGGACTACCAATAATGAGCAGTTCTTC. It translates to CASILLGTTNNEQFF.

CDR3 in amino acids: CASSDSRTGFSGNTIYF. The DNA of the CDR3 is TGTGCCAGCAGTGACTCGCGGACAGGCTTCTCTGGAAACACCATATATTTT. The rearrangement joins TRBV6-4 to TRBJ1-3, with 7 positions matching TRBD1. Germline loops: CDR1 MRHNA, CDR2 SNTAGT. The trim removed 0 bases at V and 0 bases at J, leaving 5 bases unmatched. The CDR3 runs 17 residues.

J is TRBJ2-1 and V is TRBV7-8, with D unclear. V was shortened by 1 base and J by 6 bases, with 16 bases between the two germline ends. The germline CDR1 and CDR2 sequences are SGHVS and FQNEAQ. The CDR3 loop spans 16 amino acids. This CDR3 is CASSLENRQLSNEQFF. As DNA, the CDR3 is TGTGCCAGCAGCTTAGAGAATCGGCAGCTCTCCAATGAGCAGTTCTTC.

The J gene is TRBJ1-4, the V gene TRBV4-1; D is uncertain. The length of the CDR3 is 13 residues. Germline V gene lookup returns CDR1 MGHRA and CDR2 YSYEKL. The germline V and J ends were trimmed by 4 bases and 0 bases, with 3 bases remaining between them. The CDR3 nucleotides are TGCGCCAGCAGCCCCGCAACTAATGAAAAACTGTTTTTT. The encoded protein is CASSPATNEKLFF.